This TCR beta chain was observed in a study of technical replicates of blood from four donors (TCRdb year 2017). The CDR3 runs 15 residues from the cysteine to the phenylalanine. Only CDR3 DNA is held: 45 bases, read in frame from base 1. Based on the germline V gene, the CDR1 and CDR2 sequences are SGHRS and YFSETQ. The receptor library was made with the immunoSEQ multiplex PCR assay. TCRdb provides this immuneACCESS table in a form limited to in-frame rearrangements. Some clones are lacking; in checked studies, under half of them reflect an unresolved V gene, and why the rest are absent is not known. Within this sample are about 69,000 clones, with about 90% of them counted one time only. The top ten constitute roughly 4.8% of the sample. Worth noting for this clone: The antigen this receptor binds is unknown. The junction departs from the called germline gene at one end, perhaps through a read error.

The origin of this receptor is a human donor in good health. Some clones in this sample may be carry-over from other donors' samples. Here the chain combines TRBV5-1 and TRBJ2-7, with 7 junctional bases fitting TRBD2. Sequenced material: PBMCs. The CDR3 sequence is CASRLAGETSYEQYF. DNA sequence: TGCGCCAGCAGGTTGGCGGGAGAGACCTCCTACGAGCAGTACTTC.